One T cell receptor (beta chain) is described in this entry. This clone has a handful of counts. This clone's antigen is unknown. No base quality values were provided; no much bigger clone lies one nucleotide off. The identical CDR3 is also encoded by other nucleotide sequences in the sample. The library was prepared using the immunoSEQ multiplex PCR assay. The study's own analysis went as follows. A statistical classification framework was developed to diagnose cytomegalovirus status using the catalog of TCR beta chain sequences. The immuneACCESS repertoire file appears here via TCRdb, limited to in-frame rearrangements. These files lack a portion of the clones; in checked studies, under half of the deficit traces to unresolved V genes, and the cause of the others is not known. The V and J calls and clone size are taken from that table; D and trimming were inferred from the DNA. Counted in this sample were about 180,000 clones; about 85% of them appeared once. Approximately 15% of the sample rests with the top ten.

This specimen comes from a study of cytomegalovirus exposure and HLA in healthy donors (dated by TCRdb to the late 2010s). For the wider study: The 500 to 800 repertoires of the first cohort and the 110 or so validation repertoires were produced on the same platform, according to a later analysis. To predict cytomegalovirus infection status, the study brought together high-throughput TCR immunosequencing, statistical association of individual TCRs with disease status, and machine learning. In addition to the first cohort of roughly 670 subjects, a separate validation cohort of approximately 130 different subjects was used. The study aimed to test whether cataloging public T cell receptors could reveal signatures of past pathogen exposure.

Paper-wide results and their limitations: The study gave a list of under 200 TCR beta chains associated with cytomegalovirus. In both the original and validation cohorts, the classifier was reported to diagnose cytomegalovirus status with high specificity and sensitivity. Subsequent analysis determined that TCRs grouped into clusters in the first cohort also showed a tendency toward co-occurrence across the 90 to 150 validation repertoires, and approximately 94% of cluster scores exceeded 0. Most TCR sequences were observed very rarely across donors, whereas some public TCRs were present in many individuals. A later analysis had no HLA typing for the validation cohort, so co-occurrence there was scored across all 130 or so repertoires. The authors suggested that the approach could potentially be extended to other disease states and immunological phenotypes. In vitro tests confirmed that a few of the cytomegalovirus-associated TCR beta chains recognize cytomegalovirus antigens.

CDR1 LNHDA and CDR2 SQIVND were looked up in the germline V gene (reference sequence). The germline V end is reduced by 5 bases and the J end by 6 bases; junction bases left unmatched: 3. CDR3 length: 13 amino acids, cysteine to phenylalanine. Left in the record is the CDR3 DNA by itself, 39 bases read in frame from the first base. The donors were included in the validation cohort of some 120 subjects, a group kept apart from the roughly 730-subject first cohort. This receptor was obtained from a young man in good health and CMV-seropositive. Here the chain combines TRBV19 and TRBJ2-3; TRBD2 lines up with 9 middle nucleotides. Material: PBMCs. The CDR3 in this case is CASSLGLADTQYF. The DNA reads TGTGCCAGTAGTTTGGGACTAGCCGATACGCAGTATTTT. Outside the CDR3, residues come from the reference TRBV19 and TRBJ2-3 proteins, so the full variable domain is: DGGITQSPKYLFRKEGQNVTLSCEQNLNHDAMYWYRQDPGQGLRLIYYSQIVNDFQKGDIAEGYSVSREKKESFPLTVTSAQKNPTAFYLCASSLGLADTQYFGPGTRLTVL.